This T cell receptor beta chain was found in a study of T cell repertoires in cytomegalovirus infection. Study in general: Researchers turned to recently identified HLA-C-restricted CMV epitopes as well as well-studied HLA-B-restricted ones.

TCRdb reprocessed the reads with MiXCR, giving one entry per CDR3 protein. The sample lists about 400,000 distinct CDR3 sequences, roughly 34% seen once, with approximately 12% in the top ten. Points from the study as a whole: Ex vivo responses were dominated by HLA-C-restricted CMV-specific TCR beta clonotypes.

As regards this clonotype: Its antigen remains unknown.

There are 12 residues in the CDR3. The V gene's germline CDR1 is MNHNS and CDR2 SASEGT. V shed 5 bases and J shed 3 bases, with 8 bases lying between them. The genes are TRBV6-1 and TRBJ2-7; D is unresolved. This receptor was obtained from a human donor in good health (CMV status not recorded). Some clones in this sample may be carry-over from other donors' samples. The input for sequencing was cultured PBMCs, taken from culture after CMV antigen stimulation. The CDR3 nucleotides are TGTGCCAGCAGTTATCTGGACTACGAGCAGTACTTC. The encoded protein is CASSYLDYEQYF.